This T cell receptor beta chain was captured in a study of cytomegalovirus exposure and HLA in healthy donors (dated by TCRdb to the late 2010s). Study-level background: An earlier analysis of 587 of the donors reported roughly 300 Gb of sequence data and about 120 million unique TCR beta sequences obtained from about 180 million T cells. An early release that covered 640 HLA-typed donors contained around 300 gigabases of sequencing data and tens of millions of unique TCR sequences. Of the 398 genotyped donors, 81% were placed in the genetic ancestry cluster associated with self-reported Caucasian donors. The study aimed to test whether cataloging public T cell receptors could reveal signatures of past pathogen exposure. Using immunosequencing, the study profiled T cell repertoires from 500 to 800 subjects and related those repertoires to cytomegalovirus serostatus. A separate validation cohort of 100 to 150 different subjects was used in addition to the approximately 700-subject first cohort. To predict cytomegalovirus infection status, the study combined high-throughput TCR immunosequencing, statistical association of individual TCRs with disease status, and machine learning. A later analysis re-analyzed previously published TCR beta repertoires from about 600 donors and added high-resolution HLA genotyping to study TCR occurrence patterns. Rather than using new phenotypic data, the later analysis identified candidate immune exposures from TCR beta sequences and from how often those sequences occurred across donors. To decide whether each TCR beta V gene segment behaved as functional or pseudogenic, an earlier analysis of several hundred of the donors relied on high-throughput TCR beta sequencing. Donor age, sex, ethnicity and CMV serostatus were collected together with the repertoire data. In a later genetic analysis, genome-wide SNP genotypes for about three fifths of the 666 donors were used, and that subset was treated as a discovery cohort. Every discovery cohort repertoire had been produced on one sequencing platform. Class I and class II HLA loci were covered by the typing at four-digit resolution. The number of typed donors differed by locus: about 620-640 for A, B, C, DRB1 and DQB1; 500 to 550 for DQA1; over 600 for DPA1; and approximately 450 for DPB1. A few DR-DQ haplotypes were treated as single units for association and clustering because of strong linkage in the cohort. On average, around 240,000 unique TCR beta nucleotide sequences were sequenced per donor among 398 genotyped donors of the cohort, with roughly a sixth of those sequences being non-productive.

As for this clone: Its antigen is still unknown.

The library was made by the immunoSEQ multiplex PCR assay. The multiplex PCR relied on a mix of 60 forward primers for TCR Vbeta segments and 13 reverse primers for TCR Jbeta segments. The CDR3 region of rearranged TCR beta genes was amplified from genomic DNA by a multiplex PCR assay. Amplified TCR beta libraries were sequenced as 87-base-pair reads on the Illumina HiSeq System. Regarding the original processing steps: Across the 700 or so repertoires, a later analysis counted tens of millions of unique TCR beta chains, approximately 12 million of which were shared by at least two donors. To remove PCR and sequencing errors, raw reads were error-corrected and collapsed into unique sequences using a nearest-neighbor algorithm that merged closely related sequences. To assign V, D and J gene segments, CDR3 sequences were aligned to IMGT reference sequences. For a sequence to be retained, a match of at least six nucleotides was required to both a V gene segment and a J gene segment. A rearrangement counted as productive if the CDR3 had no stop codons and remained in frame with V and J, and every other rearrangement counted as non-productive. Following IMGT convention, CDR3 was defined as the stretch from the second conserved V-encoded cysteine up to the conserved J-encoded phenylalanine. Sequences without an unambiguous match to a single V gene segment were excluded from the earlier analysis of 587 of the donors. In an earlier analysis of approximately 590 of the donors, V segments were called functional above 56.7% productive rearrangements and were called segregating when the between-donor standard deviation exceeded 5%. To diagnose cytomegalovirus status from the catalog of TCR beta chain sequences, a statistical classification framework was built. In a later analysis, V and J genes were assigned by comparing TCR nucleotide sequences against IMGT/GENE-DB human TR gene sequences. The TCRdist pipeline was used in a later analysis to assign CDR3 sequences and most-parsimonious VDJ recombination scenarios. In a later analysis, each TCR beta chain was defined by its CDR3 amino acid sequence together with its V-gene family, and reads without a unique V-gene family were excluded. In a later analysis, approximately 590 highly shared, low-generation-probability nucleotide sequences were removed to address suspected cross-contamination and a sequencing artifact. For each public chain, a later analysis derived a clonal expansion index from normalized ranks of inferred template counts within each repertoire. A later analysis computed generation probabilities with a VDJ recombination model fitted to out-of-frame rearrangements, and checked the results against IGoR. Hypergeometric tests were used in a later analysis to score TCR-TCR, TCR-HLA and TCR-CMV co-occurrence, with a repertoire-size bias correction applied to the TCR pairs. To estimate false discovery rates, a later analysis permuted the HLA or CMV assignments 20 times. A later analysis grouped co-occurring TCRs with DBSCAN, adding TCRdist sequence similarity when clustering within HLA-allele-positive subsets. Repertoires with fewer than 30,000 or more than 120,000 public chains, plus five repertoires with anomalous nucleotide sharing, were excluded from co-occurrence clustering. Held by TCRdb, this immuneACCESS table contains in-frame sequences only and omits some clones. Under half of the omission traces to an unresolved V gene where checked; the cause of the rest is unknown. That table furnishes V, J and clone size, whereas the DNA furnished D and trimming. This sample's listing comprises over 100,000 clones. The ten largest clones take up 1.5% to 2% of the sample.

The cohort was made up of about 670 healthy bone marrow donors. All cohort members were sampled while nominally healthy, although unrecorded immune exposures were likely present. The donor tested CMV seronegative and was one of the 352 seronegative cohort members. A peripheral blood sample was provided by each donor, and peripheral blood mononuclear cells were used for TCR beta sequencing. Genomic DNA extraction from the blood cell samples was performed with the Qiagen DNeasy Blood Extraction Kit. Overall results and qualifications from the work: Because counts were too low, roughly 18 rarely observed V segments, including chromosome 9 orphons, were left out of the earlier analysis of 587 of the donors. V-gene and J-gene trimming of TCR beta chains was associated with a missense DCLRE1C variant in a later genetic analysis, and the association was replicated in an independent cohort. In a later analysis, TCR association rates were found to vary across HLA loci, with the most associated TCRs seen for DRB1 alleles and the fewest for HLA-C alleles. Broadly in line with IMGT annotations, most TCR beta V segments showed up in productive rearrangements about 87% or about 30% of the time in an earlier analysis of several hundred of the donors. In a later analysis, several top co-occurrence clusters were reported to appear linked to parvovirus B19, influenza, CMV and Epstein-Barr virus. Presence/absence analyses assumed roughly uniform sequencing depth across donors, an assumption that may not hold. In vitro tests confirmed that a few of the cytomegalovirus-associated TCR beta chains recognize cytomegalovirus antigens. Most CMV-associated TCR beta chains appeared to be HLA-restricted in a later analysis, and the HLA associations seemed to be driven largely by CMV exposure. Correlated functional status among segregating V segments might be attributable to linkage disequilibrium, but an unknown experimental factor could not be ruled out. Some IMGT-functional V segments, including TRBV6-2 and TRBV6-3, could not be told apart with the 87-base-pair reads, so those segments were excluded. The only immune exposure information available for the cohort was CMV serostatus. A total of about 180 TCR beta chains were listed by the study as associated with cytomegalovirus. Strong co-occurrence of HLA alleles, especially DR and DQ, made assigning TCR associations to individual alleles difficult. A later analysis associated 16,951 TCR beta sequences with specific HLA alleles at a false discovery rate of 0.05. Most TCR sequences were seen in very few donors, while some public TCRs were found in many individuals. A further reported finding was that TCR beta sequences accurately predicted the HLA-A and HLA-B alleles for most subjects in the first cohort. In both the original and validation cohorts, the classifier was reported to diagnose cytomegalovirus status with high specificity and sensitivity. Because some donors lacked HLA typing at each locus, the association tests relied only on the typed subset. A later genetic analysis reported fewer N-insertions in productive TCRs among donors in an Asian-associated ancestry cluster than the roughly 670-donor mean. In a later analysis, HLA-associated TCR beta chains showed more clonal expansion and lower generation probabilities than non-associated chains that were equally common. Only TCR beta chains were sequenced in this cohort, and the absence of alpha or paired-chain data limited detectable features. The sequencing pipeline was judged likely to have produced a cluster of highly shared sequence variants as a technical artifact. The authors suggested that the approach could potentially be generalized to other disease states and immunological phenotypes.

The germline V gene provides CDR1 MNHEY and CDR2 SVGAGI. CDR3 length: 14 amino acids, cysteine to phenylalanine. The retained sequence is limited to the CDR3, 42 bases, with the frame set at the first base. At the junction V is shortened by 6 bases and J by 0 bases, with 10 bases in between. This TCR came from a man younger than 35 in good health and CMV-seronegative. The sample taken for sequencing was PBMCs. This chain is built from TRBV6-5 and TRBJ2-3; the D gene is perhaps TRBD2, on 7 matching bases. The CDR3 protein sequence reads: CASRGGGSTDTQYF. The DNA sequence is as follows: TGTGCCAGCAGGGGCGGGGGCAGCACAGATACGCAGTATTTT.